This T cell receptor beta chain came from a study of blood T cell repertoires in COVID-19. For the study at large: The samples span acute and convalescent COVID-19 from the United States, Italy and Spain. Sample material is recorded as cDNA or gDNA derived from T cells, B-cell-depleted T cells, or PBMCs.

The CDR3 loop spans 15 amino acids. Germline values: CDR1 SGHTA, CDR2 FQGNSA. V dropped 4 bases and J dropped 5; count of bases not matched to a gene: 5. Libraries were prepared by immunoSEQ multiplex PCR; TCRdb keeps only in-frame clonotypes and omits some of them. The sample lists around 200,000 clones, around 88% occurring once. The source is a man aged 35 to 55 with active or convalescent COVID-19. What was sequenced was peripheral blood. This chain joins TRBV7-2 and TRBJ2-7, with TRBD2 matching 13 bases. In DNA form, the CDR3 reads TGTGCCAGCAGCTCCGGACTAGCGGGAGTAAACGAGCAGTACTTC. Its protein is CASSSGLAGVNEQYF.